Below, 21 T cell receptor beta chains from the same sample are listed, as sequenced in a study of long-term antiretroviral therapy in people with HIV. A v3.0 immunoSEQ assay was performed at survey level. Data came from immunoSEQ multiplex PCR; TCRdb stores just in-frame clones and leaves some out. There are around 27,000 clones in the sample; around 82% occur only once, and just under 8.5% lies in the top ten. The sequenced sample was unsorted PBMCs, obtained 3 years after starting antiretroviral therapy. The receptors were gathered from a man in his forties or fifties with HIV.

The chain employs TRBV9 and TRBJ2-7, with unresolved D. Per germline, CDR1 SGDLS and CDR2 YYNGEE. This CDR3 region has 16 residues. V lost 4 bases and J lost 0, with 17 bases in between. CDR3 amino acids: CASSLSPRSSSYEQYF. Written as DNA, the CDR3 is TGTGCCAGCAGCCTCTCCCCGAGAAGTAGCTCCTACGAGCAGTACTTC.

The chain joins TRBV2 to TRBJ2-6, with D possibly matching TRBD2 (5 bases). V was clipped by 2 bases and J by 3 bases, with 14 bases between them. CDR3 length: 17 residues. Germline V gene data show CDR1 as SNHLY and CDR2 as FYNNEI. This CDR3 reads CASSEWGSGFGANVLTF. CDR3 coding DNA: TGTGCCAGCAGTGAATGGGGAAGCGGCTTTGGGGCCAACGTCCTGACTTTC.

The CDR3 spells CASSLLGQDPYGYTF. CDR3 nucleotides: TGTGCCAGCAGCTTATTGGGACAGGACCCCTATGGCTACACCTTC. The chain uses TRBV11-2 and TRBJ1-2, with 8 bases fitting TRBD1. With V trimmed by 2 bases and J by 4 bases, 6 bases remained unmatched. Germline loops: CDR1 SGHAT, CDR2 FQNNGV. This CDR3 has 15 amino acids. The full variable domain, with the rest looked up from reference TRBV11-2 and TRBJ1-2, is EAGVAQSPRYKIIEKRQSVAFWCNPISGHATLYWYQQILGQGPKLLIQFQNNGVVDDSQLPKDRFSAERLKGVDSTLKIQPAKLEDSAVYLCASSLLGQDPYGYTFGSGTRLTVV.

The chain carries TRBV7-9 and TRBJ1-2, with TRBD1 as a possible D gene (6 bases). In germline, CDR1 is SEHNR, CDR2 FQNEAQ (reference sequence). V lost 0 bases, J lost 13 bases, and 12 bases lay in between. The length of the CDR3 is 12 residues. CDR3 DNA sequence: TGTGCCAGCAGCTTAGCTTGGGGGCCGCTCACCTTC. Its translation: CASSLAWGPLTF.

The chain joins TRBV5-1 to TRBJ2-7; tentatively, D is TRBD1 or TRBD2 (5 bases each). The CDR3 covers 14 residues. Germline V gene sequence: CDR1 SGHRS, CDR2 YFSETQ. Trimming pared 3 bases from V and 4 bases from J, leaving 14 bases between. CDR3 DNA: TGCGCCAGCAGCTCGACCCCCGGGGCTTACGAGCAGTACTTC. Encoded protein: CASSSTPGAYEQYF. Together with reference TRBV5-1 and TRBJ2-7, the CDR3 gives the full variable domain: KAGVTQTPRYLIKTRGQQVTLSCSPISGHRSVSWYQQTPGQGLQFLFEYFSETQRNKGNFPGRFSGRQFSNSRSEMNVSTLELGDSALYLCASSSTPGAYEQYFGPGTRLTVT.

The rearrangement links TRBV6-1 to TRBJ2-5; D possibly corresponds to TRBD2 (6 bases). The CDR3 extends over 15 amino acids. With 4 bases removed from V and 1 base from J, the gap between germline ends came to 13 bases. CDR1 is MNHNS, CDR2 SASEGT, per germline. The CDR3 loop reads CASSVGRGTQETQYF. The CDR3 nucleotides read TGTGCCAGCAGTGTCGGGCGGGGCACCCAAGAGACCCAGTACTTC.

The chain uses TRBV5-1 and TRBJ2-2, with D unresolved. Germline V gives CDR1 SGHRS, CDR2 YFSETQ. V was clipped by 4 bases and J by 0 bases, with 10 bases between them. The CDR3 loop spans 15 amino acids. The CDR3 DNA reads TGCGCCAGCAGCCCTCCGGTCGCGAACACCGGGGAGCTGTTTTTT. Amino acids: CASSPPVANTGELFF.

CDR3 in DNA: TGTGCCAGCACCGGGACCCAGAACACCGGGGAGCTGTTTTTT. Amino acids: CASTGTQNTGELFF. This chain links TRBV6-1 with TRBJ2-2; D may correspond to TRBD1 or TRBD2 (5 bases each). The germline V gene encodes CDR1 MNHNS and CDR2 SASEGT. CDR3 length: 14 residues. Trimming left V 7 bases short and J 1 base short, with 10 bases between.

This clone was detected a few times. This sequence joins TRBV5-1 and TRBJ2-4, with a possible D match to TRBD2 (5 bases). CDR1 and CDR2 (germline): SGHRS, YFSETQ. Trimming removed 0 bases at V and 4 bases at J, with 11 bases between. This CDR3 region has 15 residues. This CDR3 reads CASSLGGGFKNIQYF. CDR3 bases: TGCGCCAGCAGCTTGGGTGGAGGATTTAAAAACATTCAGTACTTC.

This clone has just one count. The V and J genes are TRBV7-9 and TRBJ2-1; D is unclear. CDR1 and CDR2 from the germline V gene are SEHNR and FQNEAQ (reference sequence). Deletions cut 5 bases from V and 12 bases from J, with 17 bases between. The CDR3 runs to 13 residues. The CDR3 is CASSLGPARRQFF. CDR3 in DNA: TGTGCCAGCAGCCTCGGCCCAGCGAGGAGGCAGTTCTTC.

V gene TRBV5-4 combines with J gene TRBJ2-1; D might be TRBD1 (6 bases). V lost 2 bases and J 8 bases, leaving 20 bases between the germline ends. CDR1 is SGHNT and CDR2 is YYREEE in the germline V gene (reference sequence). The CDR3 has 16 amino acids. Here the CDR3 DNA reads TGTGCCAGCAGCTTAGAGGCCAGGGTCAGGGGCGATGAGCAGTTCTTC. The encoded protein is CASSLEARVRGDEQFF.

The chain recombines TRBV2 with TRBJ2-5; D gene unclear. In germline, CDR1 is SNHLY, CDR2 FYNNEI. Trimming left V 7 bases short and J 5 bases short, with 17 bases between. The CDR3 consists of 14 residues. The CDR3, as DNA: TGTGCCAGCAAGGTGAGAAGGAGTGCGGAGACCCAGTACTTC. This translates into CASKVRRSAETQYF.

CDR3 protein: CASSQSQRLTNEKLFF. In DNA, the CDR3 is TGTGCCAGCAGCCAGAGCCAAAGGCTTACTAATGAAAAACTGTTTTTT. The rearrangement links TRBV4-2 to TRBJ1-4; D remains unclear. Germline lookup yields CDR1 LGHNA and CDR2 YNFKEQ. With 3 bases removed from V and 2 bases from J, the gap between germline ends came to 13 bases. The CDR3 loop spans 16 amino acids.

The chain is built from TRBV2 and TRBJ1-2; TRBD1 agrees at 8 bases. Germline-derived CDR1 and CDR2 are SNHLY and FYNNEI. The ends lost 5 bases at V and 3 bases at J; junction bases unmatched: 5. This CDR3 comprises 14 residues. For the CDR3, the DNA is TGTGCCAGCAGTTCCAGGGGGCGCGACTATGGCTACACCTTC. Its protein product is CASSSRGRDYGYTF. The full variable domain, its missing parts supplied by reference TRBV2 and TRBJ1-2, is EPEVTQTPSHQVTQMGQEVILRCVPISNHLYFYWYRQILGQKVEFLVSFYNNEISEKSEIFDDQFSVERPDGSNFTLKIRSTKLEDSAMYFCASSSRGRDYGYTFGSGTRLTVV.

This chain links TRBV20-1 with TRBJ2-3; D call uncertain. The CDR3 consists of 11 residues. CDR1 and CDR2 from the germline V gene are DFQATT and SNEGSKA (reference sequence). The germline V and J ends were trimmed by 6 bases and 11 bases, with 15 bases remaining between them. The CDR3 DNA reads TGCAGTGCCCCGACGCAGCTTGGGCAGTATTTT. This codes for CSAPTQLGQYF.

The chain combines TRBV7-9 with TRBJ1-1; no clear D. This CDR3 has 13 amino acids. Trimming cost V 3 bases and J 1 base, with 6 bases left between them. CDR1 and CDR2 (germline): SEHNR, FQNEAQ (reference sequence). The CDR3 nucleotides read TGTGCCAGCAGCTTCGGAGAGAACACTGAAGCTTTCTTT. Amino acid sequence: CASSFGENTEAFF.

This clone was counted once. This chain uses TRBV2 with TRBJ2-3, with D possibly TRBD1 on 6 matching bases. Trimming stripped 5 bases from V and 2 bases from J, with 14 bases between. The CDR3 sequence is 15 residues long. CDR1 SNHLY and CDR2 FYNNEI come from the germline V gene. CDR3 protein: CASSSRGGVTDTQYF. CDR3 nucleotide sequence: TGTGCCAGCAGTTCGAGAGGGGGAGTCACAGATACGCAGTATTTT.

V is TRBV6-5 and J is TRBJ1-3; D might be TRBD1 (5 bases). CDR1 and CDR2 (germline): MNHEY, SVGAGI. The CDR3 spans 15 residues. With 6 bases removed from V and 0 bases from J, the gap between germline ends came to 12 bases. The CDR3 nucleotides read TGTGCCAGCAGCAAAGACAGCTACTCTGGAAACACCATATATTTT. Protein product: CASSKDSYSGNTIYF.

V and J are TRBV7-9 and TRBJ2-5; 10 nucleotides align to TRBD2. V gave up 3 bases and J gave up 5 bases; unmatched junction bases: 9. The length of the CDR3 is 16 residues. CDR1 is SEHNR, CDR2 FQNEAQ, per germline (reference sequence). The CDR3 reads CASSLGAGGESETQYF. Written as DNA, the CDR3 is TGTGCCAGCAGCTTGGGAGCGGGAGGGGAGTCTGAGACCCAGTACTTC. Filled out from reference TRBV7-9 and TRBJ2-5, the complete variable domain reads DTGVSQNPRHKITKRGQNVTFRCDPISEHNRLYWYRQTLGQGPEFLTYFQNEAQLEKSRLLSDRFSAERPKGSFSTLEIQRTEQGDSAMYLCASSLGAGGESETQYFGPGTRLLVL.

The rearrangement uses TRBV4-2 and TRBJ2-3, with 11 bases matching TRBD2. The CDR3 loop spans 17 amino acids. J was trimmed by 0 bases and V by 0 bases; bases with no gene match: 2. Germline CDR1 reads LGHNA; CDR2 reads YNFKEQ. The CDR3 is CASSQDPSGGSTDTQYF. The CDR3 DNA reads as TGTGCCAGCAGCCAAGACCCTAGCGGGGGGAGCACAGATACGCAGTATTTT.

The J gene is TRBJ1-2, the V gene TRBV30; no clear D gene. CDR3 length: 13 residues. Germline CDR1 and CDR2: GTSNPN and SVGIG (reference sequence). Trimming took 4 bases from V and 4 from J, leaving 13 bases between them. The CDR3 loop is CAWTRGTAYGYTF. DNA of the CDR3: TGTGCCTGGACGCGAGGCACAGCCTATGGCTACACCTTC.